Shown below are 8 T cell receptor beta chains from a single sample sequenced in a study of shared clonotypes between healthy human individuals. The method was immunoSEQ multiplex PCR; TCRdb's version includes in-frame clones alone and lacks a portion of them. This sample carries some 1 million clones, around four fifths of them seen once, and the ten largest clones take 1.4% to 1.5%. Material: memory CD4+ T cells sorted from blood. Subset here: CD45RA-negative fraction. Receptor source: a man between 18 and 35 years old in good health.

CDR3 in amino acids: CASSRTASYNEQFF. CDR3 sequence (DNA): TGTGCCAGCAGCCGGACAGCCTCCTACAATGAGCAGTTCTTC. This chain uses TRBV2 with TRBJ2-1; D perhaps matches TRBD1 (6 bases). The CDR3 runs to 14 residues. Trimming cost V 6 bases and J 0 bases, with 9 bases left between them. Germline-derived CDR1 and CDR2 are SNHLY and FYNNEI.

CDR3 protein: CSVEYTEAFF. CDR3 DNA sequence: TGCAGCGTTGAATATACTGAAGCTTTCTTT. This chain connects TRBV29-1 to TRBJ1-1; no clear D. The germline V and J ends were trimmed by 2 bases and 5 bases, with 3 bases remaining between them. The germline gives CDR1 SQVTM, CDR2 ANQGSEA. This CDR3 contains 10 residues.

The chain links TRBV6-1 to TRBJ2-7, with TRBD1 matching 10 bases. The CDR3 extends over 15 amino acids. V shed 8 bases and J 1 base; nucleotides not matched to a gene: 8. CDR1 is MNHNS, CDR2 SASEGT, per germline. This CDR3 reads CASLMDRGMSYEQYF. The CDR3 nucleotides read TGTGCCAGCCTGATGGACAGGGGGATGTCCTACGAGCAGTACTTC.

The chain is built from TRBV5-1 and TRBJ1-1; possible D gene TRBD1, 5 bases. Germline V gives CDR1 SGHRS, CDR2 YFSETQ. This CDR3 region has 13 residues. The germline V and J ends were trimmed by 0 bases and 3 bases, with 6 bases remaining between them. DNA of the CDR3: TGCGCCAGCAGCTTGGGACAGCACACTGAAGCTTTCTTT. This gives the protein CASSLGQHTEAFF.

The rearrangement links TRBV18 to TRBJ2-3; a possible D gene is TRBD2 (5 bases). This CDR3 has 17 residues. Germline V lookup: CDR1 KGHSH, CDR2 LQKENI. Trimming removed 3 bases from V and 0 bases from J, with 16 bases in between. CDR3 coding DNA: TGTGCCAGCTCACCGTTGGGTCCGGGGATTAGCACAGATACGCAGTATTTT. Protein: CASSPLGPGISTDTQYF.

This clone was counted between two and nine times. CDR3 in amino acids: CASSSTSDRRGYTF. DNA of the CDR3: TGTGCCAGCAGCTCAACAAGCGACAGGCGCGGCTACACCTTC. The chain joins TRBV7-9 to TRBJ1-2; a possible D gene is TRBD1 (6 bases). This CDR3 has 14 amino acids. Germline V CDR1 and CDR2: SEHNR, FQNEAQ (reference sequence). Trimming stripped 4 bases from V and 8 bases from J, with 17 bases between.

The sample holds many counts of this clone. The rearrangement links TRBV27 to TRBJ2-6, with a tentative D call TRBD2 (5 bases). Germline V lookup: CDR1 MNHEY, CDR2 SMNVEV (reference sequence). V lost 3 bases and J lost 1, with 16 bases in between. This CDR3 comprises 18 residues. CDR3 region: CASSLGATLGSGANVLTF. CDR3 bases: TGTGCCAGCAGTTTGGGAGCAACTCTGGGATCTGGGGCCAACGTCCTGACTTTC.

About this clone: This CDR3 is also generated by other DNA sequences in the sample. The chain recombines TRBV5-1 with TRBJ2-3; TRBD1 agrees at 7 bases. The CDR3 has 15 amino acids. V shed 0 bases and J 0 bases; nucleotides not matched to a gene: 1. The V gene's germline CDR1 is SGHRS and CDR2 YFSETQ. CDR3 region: CASSLEGQSTDTQYF. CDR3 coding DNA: TGCGCCAGCAGCTTGGAGGGACAGAGCACAGATACGCAGTATTTT.